Following are 32 T cell receptor beta chains from one sample sequenced in a study of a mutant IDH1 vaccine in newly diagnosed glioma. Only in-frame clones appear in the TCRdb table, and some are missing; sequencing was by immunoSEQ multiplex PCR. In the table there are roughly 52,000 clones, under 90% of which are singletons. Stated time point: week 35, safety follow-up. One vaccine dose held 300 ug of mutant IDH1 20-mer peptide and came with topical imiquimod. These TCRs' antigens remain unknown. This specimen was PBMCs, taken from a glioma patient whose treatment included an IDH1 peptide vaccine. The receptors originated from a woman younger than 30 with glioma.

This chain links TRBV6-5 with TRBJ2-7, with 7 nucleotides matching TRBD1. The germline V gene encodes CDR1 MNHEY and CDR2 SVGAGI. V lost 5 bases, J lost 4 bases, and 8 bases stayed unmatched. The CDR3 loop spans 14 amino acids. CDR3 loop: CASSPTGTVYEQYF. The DNA of the CDR3 is TGTGCCAGCAGTCCCACCGGGACAGTTTACGAGCAGTACTTC.

This chain connects TRBV6-6 to TRBJ2-1, with TRBD2 matching 8 bases. CDR3 length equals 14 residues. Looked up from germline, CDR1 is MNHNY and CDR2 is SVGAGI (reference sequence). The J segment lost 0 bases and the V segment lost 11 bases, leaving 6 bases of the junction unmatched. The CDR3, as DNA: TGTGCCGCGGCGGGAGGCCGCTCCTACAATGAGCAGTTCTTC. Protein: CAAAGGRSYNEQFF.

The rearrangement joins TRBV9 to TRBJ2-7; D remains ambiguous. Deletions cut 0 bases from V and 6 bases from J, with 7 bases between. Germline assignment: CDR1 SGDLS and CDR2 YYNGEE. The CDR3 length is 12 residues. CDR3 protein: CASSVELGEQYF. The CDR3 nucleotides are TGTGCCAGCAGCGTAGAGCTCGGCGAGCAGTACTTC.

The rearrangement links TRBV9 to TRBJ2-2; D possibly uses TRBD1 or TRBD2 (6 bases each). The CDR3 sequence is 13 residues long. With 3 bases removed from V and 6 bases from J, the gap between germline ends came to 9 bases. CDR1 and CDR2 from the germline V gene are SGDLS and YYNGEE. The chain's CDR3 is CASSEGGAGELFF. The CDR3 nucleotides read TGTGCCAGCAGCGAGGGGGGAGCCGGGGAGCTGTTTTTT.

This chain uses TRBV5-5 with TRBJ2-5; D gene unclear. Trimming pared 0 bases from V and 4 bases from J, leaving 10 bases between. Germline CDR1 and CDR2: SGHKS and YYEKEE (reference sequence). The CDR3 loop spans 14 amino acids. The DNA for the CDR3 is TGTGCCAGCAGCTTGGACATTCCGGGAGAGACCCAGTACTTC. The encoded protein is CASSLDIPGETQYF.

The V gene is TRBV5-1, the J gene TRBJ2-1; 9 bases line up with TRBD2. The J segment lost 4 bases and the V segment lost 8 bases, leaving 7 bases of the junction unmatched. There are 14 residues in the CDR3. CDR1 and CDR2 from the germline V gene are SGHRS and YFSETQ. CDR3 region: CASKTSGDYNEQFF. For the CDR3, the DNA is TGCGCCAGTAAGACTAGCGGAGATTACAATGAGCAGTTCTTC.

This clone was observed a single time. The V and J genes are TRBV29-1 and TRBJ2-3, with 9 positions matching TRBD2. This CDR3 has 16 amino acids. V was clipped by 6 bases and J by 0 bases; unmatched bases: 10. Germline lookup yields CDR1 SQVTM and CDR2 ANQGSEA. CDR3 sequence reads: CSVASGTASSTDTQYF. For the CDR3, the DNA is TGCAGCGTCGCTAGCGGGACTGCTTCTAGCACAGATACGCAGTATTTT.

The chain links TRBV2 to TRBJ2-1, with 8 positions matching TRBD2. The CDR3 is 16 residues long. The trim removed 3 bases at V and 2 bases at J, leaving 6 bases unmatched. Germline V gives CDR1 SNHLY, CDR2 FYNNEI. CDR3 residues: CASSDGTRGPYNEQFF. CDR3 sequence (DNA): TGTGCCAGCAGTGATGGGACTAGAGGGCCCTACAATGAGCAGTTCTTC.

V is TRBV7-9 and J is TRBJ2-7; no reliable D call. V gave up 0 bases and J gave up 0 bases, with 9 bases separating them. The CDR3 is 15 amino acids. CDR1 is SEHNR, CDR2 FQNEAQ, per germline (reference sequence). CDR3 nucleotide sequence: TGTGCCAGCAGCTTAGCTGCCACGTTCTCCTACGAGCAGTACTTC. This encodes CASSLAATFSYEQYF.

The rearrangement joins TRBV25-1 to TRBJ2-2, with 8 bases that match TRBD2. CDR1 and CDR2 from the germline V gene are MGHDK and SYGVNS. Trimming cost V 5 bases and J 1 base; bases outside gene matches: 0. The CDR3 runs to 14 residues. CDR3: CASSTSGNTGELFF. As DNA, the CDR3 is TGTGCCAGCAGTACTAGCGGGAACACCGGGGAGCTGTTTTTT.

This chain uses TRBV19 with TRBJ2-5; the D is unclear. The V end was cut by 5 bases, the J end by 5 bases, with 6 bases between. This CDR3 comprises 11 residues. CDR1 LNHDA and CDR2 SQIVND come from the germline V gene (reference sequence). The CDR3 protein is CASSAYETQYF. In DNA form, the CDR3 reads TGTGCCAGTAGTGCTTATGAGACCCAGTACTTC.

The chain links TRBV5-6 to TRBJ2-1; D remains unclear. V shed 1 base and J shed 6 bases, with 8 bases lying between them. The CDR3 length is 13 residues. Germline V gene lookup returns CDR1 SGHDT and CDR2 YYEEEE. Here the CDR3 reads CASSLFQANEQFF. The CDR3, as DNA: TGTGCCAGCAGCTTGTTTCAAGCCAATGAGCAGTTCTTC.

J is TRBJ1-3 and V is TRBV4-2, with a tentative D call TRBD1 (6 bases). CDR3 length: 17 residues. Germline V gene sequence: CDR1 LGHNA, CDR2 YNFKEQ. Trimming took 0 bases from V and 3 from J, leaving 15 bases between them. CDR3 nucleotide sequence: TGTGCCAGCAGCCAAGAAGAGACAGGCGTTAATGGAAACACCATATATTTT. The encoded protein is CASSQEETGVNGNTIYF.

This clone has just a few counts. V usage is TRBV10-2 and J usage is TRBJ1-5; D is possibly TRBD1 (5 bases). Germline CDR1 is WSHSY and CDR2 is SAAADI. The CDR3 has 16 amino acids. Trimming cost V 5 bases and J 2 bases, with 16 bases left between them. CDR3 loop: CASSTTGGYRNQPQHF. The CDR3 region has the DNA TGCGCCAGCAGTACCACCGGGGGGTACCGCAATCAGCCCCAGCATTTT.

The DNA of the CDR3 is TGCGCCAGCAGCCAAGATCTAGGTTCGGGGGGTTCCACAGATACGCAGTATTTT. Residues: CASSQDLGSGGSTDTQYF. This rearrangement joins TRBV4-3 to TRBJ2-3; 7 bases are a match to TRBD2. Germline values: CDR1 LGHNA, CDR2 YSLEER. This CDR3 region has 18 residues. The V gene end was trimmed by 0 bases and the J gene end by 2 bases; junction bases not matched to a gene: 11.

The chain links TRBV2 to TRBJ2-7; D is possibly TRBD1 (6 bases). This CDR3 comprises 11 residues. Trimming left V 8 bases short and J 7 bases short, with 12 bases between. Germline V gene sequence: CDR1 SNHLY, CDR2 FYNNEI. For the CDR3, the DNA is TGTGCCAGCGGGGGCCCGCCGGAGCAGTACTTC. It specifies CASGGPPEQYF.

Of note for this clone: A junction end diverges from the germline sequence, so it may reflect a read error. The rearrangement joins TRBV7-7 to TRBJ2-6; TRBD1 or TRBD2 may be the D gene (6 bases each). Germline V gives CDR1 SSHAT, CDR2 FNYEAQ (reference sequence). CDR3 length: 16 residues. The DNA for the CDR3 is TGTGCTAGCAGCTTAGGAGGGGGCTCTGGGGCCAACGTCCTGACTTTC. Encoded protein: CASSLGGGSGANVLTF.

The rearrangement uses TRBV5-6 and TRBJ1-5, with TRBD1 identical over 7 bases. J was trimmed by 0 bases and V by 4 bases; bases with no gene match: 4. Germline values: CDR1 SGHDT, CDR2 YYEEEE. CDR3 length: 15 amino acids. The CDR3 coding sequence is TGTGCCAGCAGCCGCAGGGGGGATAGCAATCAGCCCCAGCATTTT. This gives the protein CASSRRGDSNQPQHF.

This chain connects TRBV7-9 to TRBJ2-3; 8 bases are shared with TRBD2. Germline V gene data show CDR1 as SEHNR and CDR2 as FQNEAQ (reference sequence). This CDR3 is 15 amino acids long. V lost 3 bases, J lost 3 bases, and 5 bases stayed unmatched. CDR3 nucleotide sequence: TGTGCCAGCAGCTTTAGCGGGGCGCCAACAGATACGCAGTATTTT. Amino acid sequence: CASSFSGAPTDTQYF.

The rearrangement joins TRBV4-1 to TRBJ1-2; possible D gene TRBD1, 5 bases. CDR3 size: 12 residues. Trimming cost V 0 bases and J 7 bases, with 6 bases left between them. Germline V CDR1 and CDR2: MGHRA, YSYEKL. For the CDR3, the DNA is TGCGCCAGCAGCCAAGAGAGGGGTGGCTACACCTTC. Its protein is CASSQERGGYTF.

The genes are TRBV6-4 and TRBJ2-3; D might be TRBD1 or TRBD2, each matching 5 bases. The germline V gene encodes CDR1 MRHNA and CDR2 SNTAGT. V was cut by 4 bases and J by 1 base, with 9 bases left in between. The CDR3 spans 14 residues. The CDR3 here is CASSGRGGTDTQYF. In nucleotides, the CDR3 is TGTGCCAGCAGTGGTAGGGGAGGCACAGATACGCAGTATTTT.

The gene calls are TRBV28 and TRBJ2-3; TRBD2 agrees at 11 bases. Per germline, CDR1 MDHEN and CDR2 SYDVKM. V shed 10 bases, J shed 6 bases, and the junction held 9 bases outside the gene matches. The CDR3 loop spans 14 amino acids. The CDR3 sequence is CATAVLAGADTQYF. The CDR3 DNA follows: TGTGCCACCGCGGTACTAGCGGGAGCCGATACGCAGTATTTT.

The rearrangement joins TRBV5-1 to TRBJ1-4, with TRBD1 matching over 7 bases. Per the germline V gene, CDR1 is SGHRS and CDR2 is YFSETQ. This CDR3 region has 15 residues. J lost 4 bases, V lost 4 bases, and 7 bases had no gene match. CDR3 region: CASSPGTANNEKLFF. CDR3 coding DNA: TGCGCCAGCAGCCCAGGGACAGCTAATAATGAAAAACTGTTTTTT.

This clone was seen a few times. The J gene is TRBJ2-1, the V gene TRBV4-2, with TRBD2 identical over 8 bases. The V gene end was trimmed by 0 bases and the J gene end by 4 bases; junction bases not matched to a gene: 8. From germline, CDR1 is LGHNA and CDR2 YNFKEQ. The CDR3 is 17 residues long. CDR3 nucleotides: TGTGCCAGCAGCCAAGATCCCCGGGAGGGCTCTTACAATGAGCAGTTCTTC. Translation gives CASSQDPREGSYNEQFF.

The V gene is TRBV10-3, the J gene TRBJ2-3; 10 positions match TRBD2. Germline CDR1 is ENHRY and CDR2 is SYGVKD. This CDR3 region has 16 residues. With 4 bases clipped from V and 2 bases from J, the junction kept 6 bases outside the gene matches. CDR3 amino acids: CAISGLAGSHTDTQYF. CDR3 DNA sequence: TGTGCCATCAGTGGACTAGCGGGTAGCCACACAGATACGCAGTATTTT.

This clone came up a few times. The V gene is TRBV6-1, the J gene TRBJ1-5; TRBD1 agrees at 7 bases. The CDR3 runs 15 residues. Germline V lookup: CDR1 MNHNS, CDR2 SASEGT. With V trimmed by 7 bases and J by 9 bases, 15 bases remained unmatched. As DNA, the CDR3 is TGTGCCAGCACCCCACGGGGACAGCCCTTCCTGCCCCAGCATTTT. It yields the protein CASTPRGQPFLPQHF.

This clone appeared a few times. The V and J genes are TRBV10-3 and TRBJ1-6; TRBD1 matches at 8 bases. V dropped 6 bases and J dropped 6; count of bases not matched to a gene: 13. The CDR3 sequence is 17 residues long. Germline CDR1 ENHRY, CDR2 SYGVKD. This CDR3 reads CAISSTDRGTINSPLHF. CDR3 bases: TGTGCCATCAGCTCGACAGACAGGGGTACTATTAATTCACCCCTCCACTTT.

The V and J genes are TRBV7-9 and TRBJ2-2; weak D call: TRBD2 (5 bases). The CDR3 loop spans 15 amino acids. Trimming stripped 3 bases from V and 2 bases from J, with 10 bases between. In germline, CDR1 is SEHNR, CDR2 FQNEAQ (reference sequence). The CDR3 reads CASSLSGINTGELFF. CDR3 DNA sequence: TGTGCCAGCAGCTTGAGCGGAATAAACACCGGGGAGCTGTTTTTT. The full variable domain, its missing parts supplied by reference TRBV7-9 and TRBJ2-2, is DTGVSQNPRHKITKRGQNVTFRCDPISEHNRLYWYRQTLGQGPEFLTYFQNEAQLEKSRLLSDRFSAERPKGSFSTLEIQRTEQGDSAMYLCASSLSGINTGELFFGEGSRLTVL.

This chain connects TRBV30 to TRBJ1-5; D unresolved. Germline CDR1 and CDR2: GTSNPN and SVGIG (reference sequence). With 0 bases removed from V and 5 bases from J, the gap between germline ends came to 11 bases. The CDR3 runs 14 residues. The CDR3, as DNA: TGTGCCTGGAGTGTGAGCCCGAGGGATCAGCCCCAGCATTTT. This sequence encodes CAWSVSPRDQPQHF. The full variable domain, its missing parts supplied by reference TRBV30 and TRBJ1-5, is SQTIHQWPATLVQPVGSPLSLECTVEGTSNPNLYWYRQAAGRGLQLLFYSVGIGQISSEVPQNLSASRPQDRQFILSSKKLLLSDSGFYLCAWSVSPRDQPQHFGDGTRLSIL.

V and J are TRBV7-9 and TRBJ2-7; 10 bases align to TRBD2. The CDR3 length is 15 residues. Trimming took 1 base from V and 5 from J; bases not matched to a gene: 5. Looked up from germline, CDR1 is SEHNR and CDR2 is FQNEAQ (reference sequence). CDR3 nucleotides: TGTGCCAGCAGCTTAGTTTCTAGCGGGAGCCACGAGCAGTACTTC. This sequence encodes CASSLVSSGSHEQYF.

The V and J genes are TRBV27 and TRBJ1-4, with 7 bases identical to TRBD1. The CDR3 has 16 amino acids. J lost 0 bases, V lost 5 bases, and 6 bases had no gene match. Germline loops: CDR1 MNHEY, CDR2 SMNVEV (reference sequence). This CDR3 is CASSRDSRPTNEKLFF. CDR3 nucleotides: TGTGCCAGCAGTCGGGACAGTCGACCAACTAATGAAAAACTGTTTTTT.

This chain links TRBV7-9 with TRBJ1-2, with D tentatively TRBD1 (5 bases). V lost 5 bases and J 2 bases, leaving 21 bases between the germline ends. The CDR3 length is 17 residues. CDR1 and CDR2 (germline): SEHNR, FQNEAQ (reference sequence). The chain's CDR3 is CASSALPGQGVNYGYTF. The CDR3 DNA follows: TGTGCCAGCAGCGCACTTCCGGGCCAGGGAGTAAACTATGGCTACACCTTC.